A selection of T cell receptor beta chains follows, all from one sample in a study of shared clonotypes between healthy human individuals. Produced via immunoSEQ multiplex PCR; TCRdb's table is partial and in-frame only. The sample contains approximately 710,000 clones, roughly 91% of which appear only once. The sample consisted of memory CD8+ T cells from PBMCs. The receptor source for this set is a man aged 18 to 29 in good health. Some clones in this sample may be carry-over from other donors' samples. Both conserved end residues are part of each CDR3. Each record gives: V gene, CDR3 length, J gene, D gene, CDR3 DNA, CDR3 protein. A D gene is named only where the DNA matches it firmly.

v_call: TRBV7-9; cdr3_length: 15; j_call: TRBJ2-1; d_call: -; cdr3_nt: TGTGCCAGCAGCTTAGCAGGGATCCCCTACAATGAGCAGTTCTTC; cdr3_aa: CASSLAGIPYNEQFF
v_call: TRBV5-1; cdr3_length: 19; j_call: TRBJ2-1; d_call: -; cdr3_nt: TGCGCCAGCAGCTTGGGTGGATCTTACTTCTCAAGCTCCTACAATGAGCAGTTCTTC; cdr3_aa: CASSLGGSYFSSSYNEQFF
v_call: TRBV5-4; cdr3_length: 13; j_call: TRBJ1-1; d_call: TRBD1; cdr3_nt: TGTGCCAGCAGCTTCGGGACAGACACTGAAGCTTTCTTT; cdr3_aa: CASSFGTDTEAFF
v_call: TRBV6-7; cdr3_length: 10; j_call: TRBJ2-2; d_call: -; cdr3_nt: TGTGCCAGCAGAGCCGGGGAGCTGTTTTTT; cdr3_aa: CASRAGELFF
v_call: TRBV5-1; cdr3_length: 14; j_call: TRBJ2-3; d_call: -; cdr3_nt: TGCGCCAGCAGCCGGTGGGGGGCGGCCGATACGCAGTATTTT; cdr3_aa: CASSRWGAADTQYF
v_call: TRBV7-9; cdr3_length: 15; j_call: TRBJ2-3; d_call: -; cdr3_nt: TGTGCCAGCAGCTTAGTCGCCGGGGCTGCAGATACGCAGTATTTT; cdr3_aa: CASSLVAGAADTQYF
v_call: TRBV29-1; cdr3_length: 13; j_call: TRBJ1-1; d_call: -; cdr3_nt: TGCAGCGTGCACAGGCCCTTTGGCACTGAAGCTTTCTTT; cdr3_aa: CSVHRPFGTEAFF
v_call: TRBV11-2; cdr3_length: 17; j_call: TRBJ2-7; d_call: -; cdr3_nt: TGTGCCAGCAGCTTAGATATGAGGAGGTTTCTTTCCTACGAGCAGTACTTC; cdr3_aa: CASSLDMRRFLSYEQYF
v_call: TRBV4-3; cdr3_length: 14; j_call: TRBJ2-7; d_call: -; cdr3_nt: TGCGCCAGCAGCCAAGCACAGGGCAGGTACGAGCAGTACTTC; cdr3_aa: CASSQAQGRYEQYF
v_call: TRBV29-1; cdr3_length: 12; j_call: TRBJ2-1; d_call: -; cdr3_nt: TGCAGCGTTGAAGTGAGGGACCCTGAGCAGTTCTTC; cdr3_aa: CSVEVRDPEQFF
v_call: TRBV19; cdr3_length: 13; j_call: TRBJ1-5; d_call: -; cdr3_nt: TGTGCCACCTCATACAGGAAGGTCGGAGTAACGCATTTT; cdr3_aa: CATSYRKVGVTHF
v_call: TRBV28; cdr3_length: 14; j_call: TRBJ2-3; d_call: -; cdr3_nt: TGTGCCAGCAGTTTTGTCCGCAACACAGATACGCAGTATTTT; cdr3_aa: CASSFVRNTDTQYF
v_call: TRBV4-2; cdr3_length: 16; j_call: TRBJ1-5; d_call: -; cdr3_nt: TGTGCCAGCAGCCAAGGCTTCGGAGGTCGGTATCAGCCCCAGCATTTT; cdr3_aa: CASSQGFGGRYQPQHF
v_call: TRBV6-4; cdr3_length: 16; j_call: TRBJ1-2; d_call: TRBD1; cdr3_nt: TGTGCCAGCAGTGACTCCGGGACAGGGGATAGCTATGGCTACACCTTC; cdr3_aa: CASSDSGTGDSYGYTF
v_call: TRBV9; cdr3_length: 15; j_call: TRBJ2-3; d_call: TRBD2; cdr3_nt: TGTGCCAGCAGCAAGCAGAGCGGGAGGGCTGATACGCAGTATTTT; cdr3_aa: CASSKQSGRADTQYF
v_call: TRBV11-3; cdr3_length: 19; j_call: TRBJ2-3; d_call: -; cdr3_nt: TGTGCCAGCAGCTGCAGGGGTTTACTTTTAGCCTCCGTTGGTGATACGCAGTATTTT; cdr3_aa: CASSCRGLLLASVGDTQYF
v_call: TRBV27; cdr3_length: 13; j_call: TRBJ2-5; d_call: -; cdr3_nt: TGTGCCAGCAGTTTGCGGGGAAGGGAGACCCAGTACTTC; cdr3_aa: CASSLRGRETQYF